These 22 T cell receptor beta chains originate from one sample sequenced in a study of T cell changes during pregnancy in multiple sclerosis. Clones were sequenced by immunoSEQ multiplex PCR, and TCRdb holds only the in-frame ones, with some missing. The repertoire holds about 60,000 clones, 90% to 95% seen once, with around 3.7% in the top ten. Material: CD8+ T cells from peripheral blood mononuclear cells, obtained in the second trimester of pregnancy. These receptors were obtained from a female donor with multiple sclerosis, enrolled in a pregnancy study.

The chain employs TRBV21-1 and TRBJ1-2; the D call TRBD1 from the table was never checked on the DNA. TRBV21-1 is shown as a pseudogene. The CDR3 is 18 residues long. The CDR3 DNA sequence: TGTGCCAGCAGCCCTGAAGCCAGGGCCTACTATACTTCATATGGCTACACCTTC. This gives the protein CASSPEARAYYTSYGYTF.

The genes are TRBV7-9 and TRBJ2-2; a possible D gene is TRBD1 (6 bases). The V gene's germline CDR1 is SEHNR and CDR2 FQNEAQ (reference sequence). CDR3 length: 15 amino acids. V lost 5 bases, J lost 1 base, and 11 bases lay in between. This chain's CDR3 is CASSRTGMNTGELFF. CDR3 DNA sequence: TGTGCCAGCAGCCGAACAGGGATGAACACCGGGGAGCTGTTTTTT.

V usage is TRBV4-1 and J usage is TRBJ2-5, with TRBD1 identical over 8 bases. The trim removed 0 bases at V and 3 bases at J, leaving 3 bases unmatched. The CDR3 is made up of 15 amino acids. Germline values: CDR1 MGHRA, CDR2 YSYEKL. The CDR3 region is CASSQEKTGEETQYF. The CDR3 nucleotides are TGCGCCAGCAGCCAAGAGAAGACAGGGGAAGAGACCCAGTACTTC.

The chain carries TRBV4-1 and TRBJ1-2, with D hard to call. Per the germline V gene, CDR1 is MGHRA and CDR2 is YSYEKL. This CDR3 region has 15 residues. V was pared by 4 bases and J by 1 base, with 13 bases between. The CDR3 reads CASSPTPGFNYGYTF. Here the CDR3 DNA reads TGCGCCAGCAGCCCTACACCGGGATTTAACTATGGCTACACCTTC.

The rearrangement uses TRBV7-8 and TRBJ2-2, with 10 bases identical to TRBD2. CDR1 SGHVS and CDR2 FQNEAQ come from the germline V gene. This CDR3 spans 16 amino acids. With 2 bases clipped from V and 8 bases from J, the junction kept 8 bases outside the gene matches. CDR3 DNA sequence: TGTGCCAGCAGCTTAACGGGACTAGCGTTAGTTGGGGAGCTGTTTTTT. This encodes CASSLTGLALVGELFF. Looking up the rest from reference TRBV7-8 and TRBJ2-2 gives the full variable domain: GAGVSQSPRYKVAKRGQDVALRCDPISGHVSLFWYQQALGQGPEFLTYFQNEAQLDKSGLPSDRFFAERPEGSVSTLKIQRTQQEDSAVYLCASSLTGLALVGELFFGEGSRLTVL.

The rearrangement links TRBV2 to TRBJ1-1; 7 bases match TRBD1. The CDR3 contains 18 residues. J gave up 2 bases and V 3 bases, and 15 bases lay outside the gene matches. In germline, CDR1 is SNHLY, CDR2 FYNNEI. CDR3 residues: CASSDPTGASPTNTEAFF. The CDR3 bases are TGTGCCAGCAGTGACCCTACAGGGGCTAGCCCGACAAACACTGAAGCTTTCTTT.

The table lists this clone with a count of one. The chain carries TRBV28 and TRBJ1-4, with a weak D call TRBD1 (5 bases). With 6 bases removed from V and 8 bases from J, the gap between germline ends came to 19 bases. The CDR3 has 15 residues. Germline V gene lookup returns CDR1 MDHEN and CDR2 SYDVKM. The CDR3 nucleotides read TGTGCCAGCAGCTTGGGGCGTCAAGTAAGGGAAAAACTGTTTTTT. This gives the protein CASSLGRQVREKLFF.

This clone was seen a single time. V usage is TRBV5-1 and J usage is TRBJ2-1, with 8 bases lining up with TRBD2. The V gene's germline CDR1 is SGHRS and CDR2 YFSETQ. The CDR3 is 15 amino acids. V gave up 0 bases and J gave up 7 bases; unmatched junction bases: 6. The CDR3 is CASSLGSGGKNEQFF. CDR3 nucleotides: TGCGCCAGCAGCTTGGGAAGCGGGGGCAAGAATGAGCAGTTCTTC.

J is TRBJ2-5 and V is TRBV10-3, with D possibly being TRBD2 (6 bases). The CDR3 extends over 16 amino acids. The germline V gene has CDR1 ENHRY and CDR2 SYGVKD. Trimming took 6 bases from V and 5 from J, leaving 22 bases between them. CDR3 in amino acids: CAISATGGGRWETQYF. For the CDR3, the DNA is TGTGCCATCAGCGCTACTGGTGGAGGGAGGTGGGAGACCCAGTACTTC.

V is TRBV9 and J is TRBJ1-1; perhaps TRBD1 as D (6 bases). V was cut by 3 bases and J by 0 bases, with 15 bases left in between. CDR3 size: 16 residues. Germline V lookup: CDR1 SGDLS, CDR2 YYNGEE. The CDR3 bases are TGTGCCAGCAGCGAACAGGGACGTCTTTTGAACACTGAAGCTTTCTTT. Its protein product is CASSEQGRLLNTEAFF. The whole variable domain, filled in from reference TRBV9 and TRBJ1-1, reads DSGVTQTPKHLITATGQRVTLRCSPRSGDLSVYWYQQSLDQGLQFLIQYYNGEERAKGNILERFSAQQFPDLHSELNLSSLELGDSALYFCASSEQGRLLNTEAFFGQGTRLTVV.

This rearrangement joins TRBV6-5 to TRBJ1-1; TRBD1 matches at 8 bases. This CDR3 region has 14 residues. J lost 1 base, V lost 7 bases, and 5 bases had no gene match. Germline V gene data show CDR1 as MNHEY and CDR2 as SVGAGI. In DNA form, the CDR3 reads TGTGCCAGCATCGACAGGGGTAGGAACACTGAAGCTTTCTTT. Its translation is CASIDRGRNTEAFF.

This clone has only one observation. This chain joins TRBV29-1 and TRBJ2-7; TRBD1 aligns across 9 bases. Trimming took 4 bases from V and 4 from J; bases not matched to a gene: 5. CDR1 and CDR2 from the germline V gene are SQVTM and ANQGSEA. The CDR3 contains 13 residues. The CDR3 region is CSVGTGERYEQYF. The CDR3 DNA follows: TGCAGCGTTGGGACAGGGGAGAGGTACGAGCAGTACTTC.

The rearrangement joins TRBV7-8 to TRBJ2-2; TRBD2 aligns across 12 bases. Germline lookup yields CDR1 SGHVS and CDR2 FQNEAQ. With 2 bases clipped from V and 7 bases from J, the junction kept 8 bases outside the gene matches. This CDR3 contains 17 residues. The chain's CDR3 is CASSLKSSGGAGGELFF. The CDR3, as DNA: TGTGCCAGCAGCTTAAAGTCTAGCGGGGGGGCCGGCGGGGAGCTGTTTTTT. Combining the CDR3 with reference TRBV7-8 and TRBJ2-2 gives the whole variable domain GAGVSQSPRYKVAKRGQDVALRCDPISGHVSLFWYQQALGQGPEFLTYFQNEAQLDKSGLPSDRFFAERPEGSVSTLKIQRTQQEDSAVYLCASSLKSSGGAGGELFFGEGSRLTVL.

The chain links TRBV2 to TRBJ2-7, with D tentatively TRBD1 (6 bases). CDR3 length: 13 amino acids. Germline CDR1 reads SNHLY; CDR2 reads FYNNEI. The ends were cut back, 8 bases at V and 0 bases at J, with 11 bases in the middle. The CDR3 sequence: CASHRQVSYEQYF. DNA of the CDR3: TGTGCCAGCCACAGACAGGTCTCCTACGAGCAGTACTTC.

This chain connects TRBV7-9 to TRBJ2-7; weak D call: TRBD1 (6 bases). The germline CDR1 and CDR2 sequences are SEHNR and FQNEAQ (reference sequence). The CDR3 length is 17 residues. The V end was cut by 2 bases, the J end by 2 bases, with 19 bases between. The CDR3 DNA is TGTGCCAGCAGCTTACCCACAGGGCTGGCGGAAACCTACGAGCAGTACTTC. The encoded protein is CASSLPTGLAETYEQYF.

The V and J genes are TRBV7-9 and TRBJ2-5; 8 nucleotides match TRBD2. V dropped 5 bases and J dropped 3; count of bases not matched to a gene: 5. This CDR3 region has 14 residues. Germline V gene sequence: CDR1 SEHNR, CDR2 FQNEAQ (reference sequence). Here the CDR3 DNA reads TGTGCCAGCAGCATCCAGACTAGCGAAGAGACCCAGTACTTC. It codes for CASSIQTSEETQYF.

This chain joins TRBV7-9 and TRBJ2-5; maybe TRBD2 (6 bases). CDR3 length: 17 amino acids. Germline CDR1 is SEHNR and CDR2 is FQNEAQ (reference sequence). Trimming shortened V by 1 base and J by 1 base, and 16 bases separated the two germline ends. CDR3 coding DNA: TGTGCCAGCAGCTTAGGGATCGGCATGGGACTCCAAGAGACCCAGTACTTC. Protein: CASSLGIGMGLQETQYF. Full variable domain (rest looked up from reference TRBV7-9 and TRBJ2-5): DTGVSQNPRHKITKRGQNVTFRCDPISEHNRLYWYRQTLGQGPEFLTYFQNEAQLEKSRLLSDRFSAERPKGSFSTLEIQRTEQGDSAMYLCASSLGIGMGLQETQYFGPGTRLLVL.

This clone has a single count. The chain combines TRBV9 with TRBJ2-1; 8 bases line up with TRBD1. The V gene end was trimmed by 4 bases and the J gene end by 10 bases; junction bases not matched to a gene: 7. This CDR3 region has 13 residues. Looked up from germline, CDR1 is SGDLS and CDR2 is YYNGEE. The CDR3 nucleotides are TGTGCCAGCAGCCTCCGGACAGGGATGGAGCAGTTCTTC. As protein: CASSLRTGMEQFF.

The chain combines TRBV27 with TRBJ2-1; 9 bases align to TRBD2. CDR1 MNHEY and CDR2 SMNVEV come from the germline V gene (reference sequence). With 11 bases clipped from V and 4 bases from J, the junction kept 6 bases outside the gene matches. The CDR3 has 13 amino acids. In DNA form, the CDR3 reads TGTGCCGCAAGGACTAGCGCTTACAATGAGCAGTTCTTC. Translation: CAARTSAYNEQFF.

This rearrangement joins TRBV27 to TRBJ1-2; perhaps TRBD1 as D (6 bases). V lost 0 bases, J lost 8 bases, and 16 bases lay in between. CDR3 length: 15 amino acids. CDR1 and CDR2 (germline): MNHEY, SMNVEV (reference sequence). The CDR3 sequence is CASSLSIAGGRGYTF. The CDR3 nucleotides read TGTGCCAGCAGTTTATCGATCGCGGGGGGCCGAGGCTACACCTTC.

The J gene is TRBJ2-1, the V gene TRBV4-1; 9 bases fit TRBD2. The CDR3 contains 15 residues. CDR1 MGHRA and CDR2 YSYEKL come from the germline V gene. Trimming cost V 1 base and J 6 bases; bases outside gene matches: 4. As DNA, the CDR3 is TGCGCCAGCAGCCAAGGAGCGGGAGGCTTCAATGAGCAGTTCTTC. Protein product: CASSQGAGGFNEQFF.

This chain uses TRBV27 with TRBJ2-5; 7 bases map to TRBD1. CDR3 length equals 15 residues. With 5 bases clipped from V and 2 bases from J, the junction kept 8 bases outside the gene matches. CDR1 and CDR2 (germline): MNHEY, SMNVEV (reference sequence). CDR3 nucleotide sequence: TGTGCCAGCAGTACCTACAGGGGACAGCAAGAGACCCAGTACTTC. It yields the protein CASSTYRGQQETQYF.